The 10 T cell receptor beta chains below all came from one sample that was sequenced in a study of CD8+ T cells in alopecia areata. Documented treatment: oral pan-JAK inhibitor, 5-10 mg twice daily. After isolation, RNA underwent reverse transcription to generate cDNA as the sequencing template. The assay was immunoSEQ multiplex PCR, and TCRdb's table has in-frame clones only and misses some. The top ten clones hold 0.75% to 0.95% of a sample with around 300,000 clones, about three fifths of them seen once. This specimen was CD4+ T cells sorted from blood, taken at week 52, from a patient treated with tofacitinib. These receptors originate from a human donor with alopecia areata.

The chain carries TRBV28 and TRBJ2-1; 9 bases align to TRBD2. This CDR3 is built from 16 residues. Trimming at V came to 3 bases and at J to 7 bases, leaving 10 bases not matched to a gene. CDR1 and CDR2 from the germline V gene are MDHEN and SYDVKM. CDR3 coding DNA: TGTGCCAGCAGTTTGATAAGCGGGGGGCCGCGGAATGAGCAGTTCTTC. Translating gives CASSLISGGPRNEQFF.

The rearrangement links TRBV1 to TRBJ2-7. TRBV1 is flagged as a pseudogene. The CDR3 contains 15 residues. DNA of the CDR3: TGCACCAGCAGCCAAGGACCTAATCCCACCTACGAGCAGTACTTC. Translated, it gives CTSSQGPNPTYEQYF.

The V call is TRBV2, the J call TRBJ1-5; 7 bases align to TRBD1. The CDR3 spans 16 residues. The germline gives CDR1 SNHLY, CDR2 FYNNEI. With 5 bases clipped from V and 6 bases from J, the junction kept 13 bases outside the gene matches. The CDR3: CASSKEQGIQGQPQHF. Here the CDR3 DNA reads TGTGCCAGCAGTAAGGAACAGGGGATCCAAGGTCAGCCCCAGCATTTT.

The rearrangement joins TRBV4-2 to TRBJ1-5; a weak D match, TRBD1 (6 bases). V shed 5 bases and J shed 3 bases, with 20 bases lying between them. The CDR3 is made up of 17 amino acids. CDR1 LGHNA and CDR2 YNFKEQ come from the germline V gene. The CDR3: CASSSTSAGATNQPQHF. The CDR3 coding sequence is TGTGCCAGCAGCTCAACGTCCGCAGGGGCCACCAATCAGCCCCAGCATTTT.

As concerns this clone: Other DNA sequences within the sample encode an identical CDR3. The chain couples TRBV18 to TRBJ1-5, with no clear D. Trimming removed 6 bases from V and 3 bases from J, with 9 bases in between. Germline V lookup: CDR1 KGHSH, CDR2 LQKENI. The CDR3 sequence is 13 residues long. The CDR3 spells CASSPGPNQPQHF. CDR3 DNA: TGTGCCAGCTCCCCCGGTCCCAATCAGCCCCAGCATTTT.

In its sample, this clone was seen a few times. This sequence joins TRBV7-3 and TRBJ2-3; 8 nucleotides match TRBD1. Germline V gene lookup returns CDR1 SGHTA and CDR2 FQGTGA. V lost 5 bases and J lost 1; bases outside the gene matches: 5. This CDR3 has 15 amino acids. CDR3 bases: TGTGCCAGCAGCGAGTTGGACAGGGGCACAGATACGCAGTATTTT. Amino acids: CASSELDRGTDTQYF.

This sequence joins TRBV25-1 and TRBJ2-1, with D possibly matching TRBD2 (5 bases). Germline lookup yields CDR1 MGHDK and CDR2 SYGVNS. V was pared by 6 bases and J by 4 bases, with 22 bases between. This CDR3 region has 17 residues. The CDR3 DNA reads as TGTGCCAGCAGGGTAACTCCCGGCACAGAGGGTTACAATGAGCAGTTCTTC. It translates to CASRVTPGTEGYNEQFF. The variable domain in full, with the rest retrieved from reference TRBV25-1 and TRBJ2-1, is EADIYQTPRYLVIGTGKKITLECSQTMGHDKMYWYQQDPGMELHLIHYSYGVNSTEKGDLSSESTVSRIRTEHFPLTLESARPSHTSQYLCASRVTPGTEGYNEQFFGPGTRLTVL.

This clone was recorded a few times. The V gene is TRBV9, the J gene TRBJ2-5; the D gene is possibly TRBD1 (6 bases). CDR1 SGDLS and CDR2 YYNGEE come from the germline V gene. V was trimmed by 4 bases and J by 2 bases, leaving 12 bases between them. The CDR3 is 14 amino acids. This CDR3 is CASSLGTRQETQYF. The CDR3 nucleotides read TGTGCCAGCAGCCTAGGGACAAGACAAGAGACCCAGTACTTC.

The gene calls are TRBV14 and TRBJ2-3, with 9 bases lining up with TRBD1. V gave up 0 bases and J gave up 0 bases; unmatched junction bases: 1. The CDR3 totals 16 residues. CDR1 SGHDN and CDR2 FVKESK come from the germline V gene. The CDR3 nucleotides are TGTGCCAGCAGCCAAGAGGGACAGGGCAGCACAGATACGCAGTATTTT. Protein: CASSQEGQGSTDTQYF.

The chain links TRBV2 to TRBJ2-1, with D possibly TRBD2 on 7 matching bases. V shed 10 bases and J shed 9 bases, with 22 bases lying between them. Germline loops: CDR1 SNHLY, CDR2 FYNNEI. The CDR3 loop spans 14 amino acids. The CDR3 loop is CATTSEQGGSEQFF. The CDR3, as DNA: TGTGCCACCACATCAGAACAGGGAGGGAGTGAGCAGTTCTTC. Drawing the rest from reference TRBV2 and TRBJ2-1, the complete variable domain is EPEVTQTPSHQVTQMGQEVILRCVPISNHLYFYWYRQILGQKVEFLVSFYNNEISEKSEIFDDQFSVERPDGSNFTLKIRSTKLEDSAMYFCATTSEQGGSEQFFGPGTRLTVL.